Listed below are T cell receptor beta chains from one sample, sequenced in a study of OX40 agonist ivuxolimab in advanced cancers. Sequenced by immunoSEQ multiplex PCR; TCRdb stores in-frame clones only, minus some. The data show fewer than 85,000 clones, 80% to 90% seen once. The source material was CD4+ or CD8+ T cells sorted from blood, sampled in a trial of the OX40 agonist ivuxolimab. These receptors were collected from an adult with an advanced solid tumor such as melanoma, head and neck, liver or kidney cancer. Both conserved end residues are part of each CDR3. Size values are once, few and many counts, or a class for expanded clones, and some rows have none.

TRBV18,few,CASSPSQGGSTNEKLFF
TRBV19,once,CASSSKVGAYEQYF
TRBV5-4,.,CASSSGMNTEAFF
TRBV2,.,CATGRQGHPYNEQFF
TRBV5-4,.,CASSLEGNTEAFF
TRBV19,.,CASSIGDVGSYGYTF
TRBV6-5,.,CASSYLGLAASEQFF
TRBV4-1,.,CASSQVFLDGRANTGELFF
TRBV6-5,once,CASAGTGGADTQYF
TRBV5-1,.,CASSSEPGQFYNEQFF
TRBV5-1,.,CASSLGSRSNYGYTF